A single sample is the source of the 14 T cell receptor beta chains below, sequenced in a study of T cell responses to AZD1222 COVID-19 vaccine (dated by TCRdb to the early 2020s). The meaning of the sample's time point label: baseline before first vaccination. Libraries were made using the immunoSEQ multiplex PCR assay. TCRdb took over this immuneACCESS table, retaining in-frame rearrangements with V and J assigned. Such tables are incomplete; in checked studies, under half of the missing clones stem from an unresolved V gene, and the remainder is unexplained. This sample has under 95,000 clones in its table, and more than 70% of those were observed once. The top ten constitute approximately 2.1% of the sample. Sequences were derived from peripheral blood, sampled on day 0 of AZD1222 vaccination. Receptors were obtained from an adult in good health.

This clone was detected only once. The gene calls are TRBV3-1 (or the pseudogene TRBV3-2) and TRBJ1-6, with D perhaps matching TRBD1 (6 bases). The germline gives CDR1 LGHDT, CDR2 YNNKEL (reference sequence). The V and J ends lost 2 bases and 8 bases respectively, with 10 bases between them. The length of the CDR3 is 14 residues. The CDR3: CASSQRGGDSPLHF. CDR3 coding DNA: TGTGCCAGCAGCCAACGAGGGGGGGATTCACCCCTCCACTTT.

This chain uses TRBV18 with TRBJ2-3; D unclear. V was cut by 6 bases and J by 3 bases, with 10 bases left in between. This CDR3 is 13 amino acids long. Germline values: CDR1 KGHSH, CDR2 LQKENI. The CDR3 region has the DNA TGTGCCAGCTCTCCCATCGTAACAGATACGCAGTATTTT. This encodes CASSPIVTDTQYF.

In this sample, this clone turned up a few times. The J gene is TRBJ1-1, the V gene TRBV28, with TRBD1 identical over 8 bases. The CDR3 is 14 amino acids. Germline CDR1 reads MDHEN; CDR2 reads SYDVKM. V dropped 4 bases and J dropped 7; count of bases not matched to a gene: 8. The CDR3 sequence is CASSSGQGIGEAFF. CDR3 coding DNA: TGTGCCAGCAGTTCCGGACAGGGCATCGGTGAAGCTTTCTTT.

This clone has only one observation. The CDR3 DNA reads as TGCGCCAGCAGTCCTAGCGGGGGGGCCGTCAGGAACACAGATACGCAGTATTTT. It encodes CASSPSGGAVRNTDTQYF. The gene calls are TRBV4-1 and TRBJ2-3; TRBD2 matches 12 bases. CDR1 is MGHRA, CDR2 YSYEKL, per germline. With 6 bases clipped from V and 2 bases from J, the junction kept 12 bases outside the gene matches. The CDR3 covers 18 residues.

The V call is TRBV19, the J call TRBJ2-2, with 10 bases lining up with TRBD1. Per the germline V gene, CDR1 is LNHDA and CDR2 is SQIVND (reference sequence). The CDR3 sequence is 16 residues long. The junction had 13 bases not matched to a gene; V was cut back by 10 bases and J by 5 bases. CDR3 in DNA: TGTGCCACCAGGCTTGGGGGACAGGGGCGTACCGGGGAGCTGTTTTTT. Protein sequence: CATRLGGQGRTGELFF.

The J gene is TRBJ1-1, the V gene TRBV6-5; D is ambiguous. CDR3 length equals 15 residues. CDR1 is MNHEY and CDR2 is SVGAGI in the germline V gene. Trimming removed 2 bases at V and 1 base at J, with 11 bases between. The CDR3 nucleotides are TGTGCCAGCAGTTACGTCGTGGCGGGGAACACTGAAGCTTTCTTT. Residues: CASSYVVAGNTEAFF.

The chain links TRBV5-8 to TRBJ1-4; D remains ambiguous. Trimming stripped 1 base from V and 0 bases from J, with 13 bases between. Germline V gives CDR1 SGHTS, CDR2 YDEGEE. The CDR3 extends over 17 amino acids. CDR3 coding DNA: TGTGCCAGCAGCTTGCTGACGGGAATTGCAACTAATGAAAAACTGTTTTTT. Translation gives CASSLLTGIATNEKLFF.

This sequence joins TRBV10-3 and TRBJ2-7; TRBD1 matches at 8 bases. Germline V CDR1 and CDR2: ENHRY, SYGVKD. J was trimmed by 3 bases and V by 10 bases; bases with no gene match: 8. The CDR3 length is 13 residues. DNA of the CDR3: TGTGCCACGCATAGGACAGGGATCTACGAGCAGTACTTC. This sequence encodes CATHRTGIYEQYF.

CDR3 sequence reads: CASSQGGPGLAGPVGQYF. For the CDR3, the DNA is TGTGCCAGCAGCCAAGGGGGACCGGGACTAGCGGGACCAGTAGGGCAGTACTTC. V and J are TRBV3-1 (or the pseudogene TRBV3-2) and TRBJ2-7; TRBD2 aligns across 13 bases. The V segment lost 1 base and the J segment 9 bases; nucleotides outside the gene matches: 15. Germline CDR1 LGHDT, CDR2 YNNKEL (reference sequence). CDR3 size: 18 residues.

The chain carries TRBV5-4 and TRBJ2-1; no definite D call. V dropped 0 bases and J dropped 2 bases, with 12 bases sitting between them. This CDR3 contains 16 residues. The germline V gene encodes CDR1 SGHNT and CDR2 YYREEE (reference sequence). Here the CDR3 reads CASSLVVSNPYNEQFF. The CDR3 nucleotides read TGTGCCAGCAGCTTGGTCGTCAGTAACCCCTACAATGAGCAGTTCTTC. The full variable domain, its missing parts supplied by reference TRBV5-4 and TRBJ2-1, is ETGVTQSPTHLIKTRGQQVTLRCSSQSGHNTVSWYQQALGQGPQFIFQYYREEENGRGNFPPRFSGLQFPNYSSELNVNALELDDSALYLCASSLVVSNPYNEQFFGPGTRLTVL.

This clone is a singleton in its sample. The rearrangement joins TRBV12-3 or TRBV12-4 to TRBJ2-1; D remains unclear. This CDR3 contains 11 residues. V lost 5 bases and J 3 bases, leaving 2 bases between the germline ends. The CDR3 DNA is TGTGCCAGCAGTGGCTACAATGAGCAGTTCTTC. Translating gives CASSGYNEQFF.

The V call is TRBV6-1, the J call TRBJ1-1, with D hard to call. The V gene lost 0 bases and the J gene lost 1 base, with 3 bases spanning the gap. The CDR3 runs to 13 residues. Germline V gene sequence: CDR1 MNHNS, CDR2 SASEGT. CDR3 loop: CASSEARNTEAFF. In nucleotides, the CDR3 is TGTGCCAGCAGTGAAGCGCGGAACACTGAAGCTTTCTTT.

This rearrangement joins TRBV6-5 to TRBJ2-7; no reliable D call. V was cut by 5 bases and J by 2 bases, with 10 bases left in between. The CDR3 loop spans 13 amino acids. Germline V gene lookup returns CDR1 MNHEY and CDR2 SVGAGI. As DNA, the CDR3 is TGTGCCAGCAGTATCCGTGAGACCTACGAGCAGTACTTC. Its protein is CASSIRETYEQYF.

The chain recombines TRBV19 with TRBJ1-2; 7 nucleotides line up with TRBD1. Unmatched junction bases numbered 4, after V lost 5 bases and J lost 4 bases. CDR3 length: 13 amino acids. CDR1 and CDR2 (germline): LNHDA, SQIVND (reference sequence). CDR3 DNA: TGTGCCAGTAGTGATGACAGGGTCTATGGCTACACCTTC. It encodes CASSDDRVYGYTF.